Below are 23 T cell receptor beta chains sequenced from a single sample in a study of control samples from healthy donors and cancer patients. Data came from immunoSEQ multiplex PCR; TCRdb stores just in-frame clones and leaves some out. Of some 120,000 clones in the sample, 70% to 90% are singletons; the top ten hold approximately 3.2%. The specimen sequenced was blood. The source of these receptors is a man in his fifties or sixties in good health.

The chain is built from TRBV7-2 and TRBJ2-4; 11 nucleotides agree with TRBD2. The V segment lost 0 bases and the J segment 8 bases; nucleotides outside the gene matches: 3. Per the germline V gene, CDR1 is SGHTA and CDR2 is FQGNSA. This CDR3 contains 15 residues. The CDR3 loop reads CASSLALLAGDIQYF. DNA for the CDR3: TGTGCCAGCAGCTTAGCCTTACTAGCGGGGGACATTCAGTACTTC.

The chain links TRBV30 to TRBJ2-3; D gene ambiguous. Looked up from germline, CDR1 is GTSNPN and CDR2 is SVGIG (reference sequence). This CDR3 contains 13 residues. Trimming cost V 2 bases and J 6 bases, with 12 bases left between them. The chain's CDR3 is CAWSKTLLDTQYF. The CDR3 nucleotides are TGTGCCTGGAGTAAGACTTTGTTGGATACGCAGTATTTT. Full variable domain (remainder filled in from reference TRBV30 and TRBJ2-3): SQTIHQWPATLVQPVGSPLSLECTVEGTSNPNLYWYRQAAGRGLQLLFYSVGIGQISSEVPQNLSASRPQDRQFILSSKKLLLSDSGFYLCAWSKTLLDTQYFGPGTRLTVL.

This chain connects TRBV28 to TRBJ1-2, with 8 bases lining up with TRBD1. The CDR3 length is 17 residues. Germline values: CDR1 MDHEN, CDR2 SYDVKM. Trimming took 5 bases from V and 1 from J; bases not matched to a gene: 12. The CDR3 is CASSDPRQGAGNYGYTF. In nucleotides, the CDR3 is TGTGCCAGCAGTGATCCCCGGCAGGGGGCGGGTAACTATGGCTACACCTTC.

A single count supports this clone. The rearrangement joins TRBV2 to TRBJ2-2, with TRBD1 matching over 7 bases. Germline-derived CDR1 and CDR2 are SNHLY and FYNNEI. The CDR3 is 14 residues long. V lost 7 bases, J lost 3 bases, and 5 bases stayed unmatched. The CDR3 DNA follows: TGTGCCAGCAAGGAGACAGGGCACACCGGGGAGCTGTTTTTT. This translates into CASKETGHTGELFF.

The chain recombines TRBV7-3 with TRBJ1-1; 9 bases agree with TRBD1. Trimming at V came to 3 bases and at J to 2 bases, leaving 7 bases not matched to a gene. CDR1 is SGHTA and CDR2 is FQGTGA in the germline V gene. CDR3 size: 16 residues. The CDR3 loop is CASSLNRGRSNTEAFF. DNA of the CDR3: TGTGCCAGCAGCTTGAACAGGGGGCGAAGTAACACTGAAGCTTTCTTT.

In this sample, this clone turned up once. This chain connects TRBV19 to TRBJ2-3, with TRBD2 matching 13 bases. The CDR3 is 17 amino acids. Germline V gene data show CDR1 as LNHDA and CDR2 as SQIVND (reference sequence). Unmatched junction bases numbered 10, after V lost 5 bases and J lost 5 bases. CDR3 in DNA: TGTGCCAGTAGTTCACCCGGGACTAGCGGGGTAGGAGATACGCAGTATTTT. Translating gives CASSSPGTSGVGDTQYF.

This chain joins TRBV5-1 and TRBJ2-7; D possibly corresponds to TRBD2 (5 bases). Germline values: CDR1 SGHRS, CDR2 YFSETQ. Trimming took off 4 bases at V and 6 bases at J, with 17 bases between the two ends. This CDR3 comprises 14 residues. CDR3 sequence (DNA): TGCGCCAGCAGCGCAGGACGGGGAGAAGGCGAGCAGTACTTC. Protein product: CASSAGRGEGEQYF.

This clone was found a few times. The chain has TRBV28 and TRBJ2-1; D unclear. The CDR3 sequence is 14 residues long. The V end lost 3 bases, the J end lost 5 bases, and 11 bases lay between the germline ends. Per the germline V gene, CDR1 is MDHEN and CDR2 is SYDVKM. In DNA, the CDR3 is TGTGCCAGCAGTTTTTCGTCAGGAGACAATGAGCAGTTCTTC. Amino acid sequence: CASSFSSGDNEQFF.

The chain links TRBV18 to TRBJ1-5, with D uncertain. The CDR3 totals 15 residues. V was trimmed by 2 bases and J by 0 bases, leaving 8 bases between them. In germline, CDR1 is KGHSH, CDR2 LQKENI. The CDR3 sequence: CASSPSPSSNQPQHF. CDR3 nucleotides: TGTGCCAGCTCACCATCGCCCAGTAGCAATCAGCCCCAGCATTTT.

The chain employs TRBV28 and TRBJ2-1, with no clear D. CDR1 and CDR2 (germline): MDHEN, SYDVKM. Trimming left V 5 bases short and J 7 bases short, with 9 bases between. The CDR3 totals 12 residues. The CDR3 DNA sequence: TGTGCCAGCAGTCCGAAGCCGAATGAGCAGTTCTTC. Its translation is CASSPKPNEQFF.

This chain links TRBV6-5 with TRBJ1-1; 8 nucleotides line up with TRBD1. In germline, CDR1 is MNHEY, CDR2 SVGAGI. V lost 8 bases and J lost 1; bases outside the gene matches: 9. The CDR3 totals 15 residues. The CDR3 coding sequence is TGTGCCAGCGCGACAGGGGAAGGGGGGAACACTGAAGCTTTCTTT. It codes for CASATGEGGNTEAFF.

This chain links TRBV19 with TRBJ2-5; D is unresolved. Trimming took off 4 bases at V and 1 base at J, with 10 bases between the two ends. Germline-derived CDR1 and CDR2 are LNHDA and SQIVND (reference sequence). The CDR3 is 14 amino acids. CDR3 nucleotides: TGTGCCAGTAGTAGCAAGCCCATCCAAGAGACCCAGTACTTC. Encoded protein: CASSSKPIQETQYF. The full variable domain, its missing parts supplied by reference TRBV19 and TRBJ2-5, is DGGITQSPKYLFRKEGQNVTLSCEQNLNHDAMYWYRQDPGQGLRLIYYSQIVNDFQKGDIAEGYSVSREKKESFPLTVTSAQKNPTAFYLCASSSKPIQETQYFGPGTRLLVL.

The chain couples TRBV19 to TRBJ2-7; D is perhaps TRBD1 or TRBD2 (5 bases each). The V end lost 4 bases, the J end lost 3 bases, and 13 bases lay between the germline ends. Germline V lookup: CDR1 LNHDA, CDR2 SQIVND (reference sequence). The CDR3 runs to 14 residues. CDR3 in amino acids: CASSTRDQIYEQYF. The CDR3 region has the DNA TGTGCCAGTAGTACCCGGGACCAGATCTACGAGCAGTACTTC.

The CDR3 nucleotides read TGTGCCAGCAGCCCGACAGGGAGCTATGGCTACACCTTC. Translated: CASSPTGSYGYTF. The chain uses TRBV7-2 and TRBJ1-2, with 7 positions matching TRBD1. The CDR3 totals 13 residues. Per the germline V gene, CDR1 is SGHTA and CDR2 is FQGNSA. Trimming took 5 bases from V and 4 from J; bases not matched to a gene: 4.

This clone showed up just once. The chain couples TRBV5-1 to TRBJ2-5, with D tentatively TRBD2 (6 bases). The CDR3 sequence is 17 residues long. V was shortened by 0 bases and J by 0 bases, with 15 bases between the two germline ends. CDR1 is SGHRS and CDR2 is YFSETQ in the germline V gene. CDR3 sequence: CASSLGGVGGNQETQYF. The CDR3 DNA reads TGCGCCAGCAGCTTGGGAGGTGTGGGAGGCAACCAAGAGACCCAGTACTTC.

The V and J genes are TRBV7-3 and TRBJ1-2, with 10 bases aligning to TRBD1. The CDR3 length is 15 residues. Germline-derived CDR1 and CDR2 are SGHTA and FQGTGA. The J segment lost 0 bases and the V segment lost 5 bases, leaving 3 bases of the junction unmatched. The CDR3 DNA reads TGTGCCAGCAGCCCGACAGGGGGCTCTAACTATGGCTACACCTTC. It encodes CASSPTGGSNYGYTF.

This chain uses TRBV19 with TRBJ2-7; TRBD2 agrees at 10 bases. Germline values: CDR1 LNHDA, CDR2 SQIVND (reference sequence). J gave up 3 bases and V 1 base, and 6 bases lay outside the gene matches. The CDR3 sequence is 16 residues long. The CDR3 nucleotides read TGTGCCAGTAGTATAGGACCGGCTAGCGGGGGCTACGAGCAGTACTTC. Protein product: CASSIGPASGGYEQYF.

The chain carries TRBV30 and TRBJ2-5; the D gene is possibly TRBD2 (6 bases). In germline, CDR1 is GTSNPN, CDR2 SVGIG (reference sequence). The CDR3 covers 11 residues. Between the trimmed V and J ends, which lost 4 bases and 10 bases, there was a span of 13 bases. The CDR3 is CAWTVGRNQYF. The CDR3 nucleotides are TGTGCCTGGACCGTAGGGAGGAACCAGTACTTC.

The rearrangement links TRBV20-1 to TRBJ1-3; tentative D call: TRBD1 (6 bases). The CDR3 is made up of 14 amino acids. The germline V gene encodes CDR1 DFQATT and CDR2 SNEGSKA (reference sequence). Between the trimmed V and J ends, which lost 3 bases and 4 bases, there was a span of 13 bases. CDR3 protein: CSASVTGYGNTIYF. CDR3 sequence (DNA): TGCAGTGCTAGTGTAACAGGGTACGGAAACACCATATATTTT.

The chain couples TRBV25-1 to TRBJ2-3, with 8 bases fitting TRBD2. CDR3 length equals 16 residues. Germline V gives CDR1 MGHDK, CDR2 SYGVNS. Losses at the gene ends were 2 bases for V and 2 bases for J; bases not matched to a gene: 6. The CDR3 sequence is CASSERRGAFTDTQYF. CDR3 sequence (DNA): TGTGCCAGCAGTGAAAGGCGGGGGGCCTTCACAGATACGCAGTATTTT. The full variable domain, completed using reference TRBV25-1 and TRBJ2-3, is EADIYQTPRYLVIGTGKKITLECSQTMGHDKMYWYQQDPGMELHLIHYSYGVNSTEKGDLSSESTVSRIRTEHFPLTLESARPSHTSQYLCASSERRGAFTDTQYFGPGTRLTVL.

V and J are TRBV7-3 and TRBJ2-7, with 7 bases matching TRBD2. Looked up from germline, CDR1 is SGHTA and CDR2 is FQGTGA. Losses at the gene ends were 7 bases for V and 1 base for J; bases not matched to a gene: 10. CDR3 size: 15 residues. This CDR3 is CASIKTGGLSYEQYF. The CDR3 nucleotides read TGTGCCAGCATTAAAACGGGGGGACTTTCCTACGAGCAGTACTTC.

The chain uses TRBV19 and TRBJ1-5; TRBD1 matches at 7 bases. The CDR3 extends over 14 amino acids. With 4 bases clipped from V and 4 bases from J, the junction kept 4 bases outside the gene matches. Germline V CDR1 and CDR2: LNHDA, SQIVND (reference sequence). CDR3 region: CASSKGQKNQPQHF. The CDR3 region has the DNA TGTGCCAGTAGTAAGGGACAGAAGAATCAGCCCCAGCATTTT.

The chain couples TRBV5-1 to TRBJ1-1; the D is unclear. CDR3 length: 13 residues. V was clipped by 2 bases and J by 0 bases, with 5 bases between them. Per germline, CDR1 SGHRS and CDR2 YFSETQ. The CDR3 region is CASSFRVNTEAFF. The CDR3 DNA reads TGCGCCAGCAGCTTTAGGGTGAACACTGAAGCTTTCTTT.